This TCR beta chain was sequenced during a study of cytomegalovirus exposure and HLA in healthy donors. Study as a whole: An earlier analysis found 95 million to 140 million unique TCR beta sequences from roughly 170 million T cells. The study, taken as a whole, reports: TCR beta chains numbering some 160 were designated cytomegalovirus-associated. About 87% or about 30% of the time was how often most TCR beta V segments were productive, according to an earlier analysis.

With regard to this clone: No antigen is known for it.

PCR involved 60 Vbeta and 13 Jbeta primers. Using immunoSEQ multiplex PCR, the repertoire was profiled, and TCRdb retains in-frame clones only, with some absent. In total, the table holds over 60,000 clones. This clonotype originated in a female donor in good health and CMV-seropositive. Sequenced sample: PBMCs.

For the CDR3, the DNA is TGTGCCAGCAGTTTAGGTGGGACAGGGGGCTCCGAGCAGTACTTC. Residues: CASSLGGTGGSEQYF. The rearrangement joins TRBV28 to TRBJ2-7; 12 nucleotides agree with TRBD1. V shed 2 bases and J 6 bases; nucleotides not matched to a gene: 5. Germline assignment: CDR1 MDHEN and CDR2 SYDVKM. This CDR3 is 15 amino acids long. The full variable domain, with the rest looked up from reference TRBV28 and TRBJ2-7, is DVKVTQSSRYLVKRTGEKVFLECVQDMDHENMFWYRQDPGLGLRLIYFSYDVKMKEKGDIPEGYSVSREKKERFSLILESASTNQTSMYLCASSLGGTGGSEQYFGPGTRLTVT.